Included here is one T cell receptor beta chain sequence, with context. Its antigen remains unknown. The V end lost 4 bases, the J end lost 6 bases, and 12 bases lay between the germline ends. Germline CDR1 GTSNPN, CDR2 SVGIG (reference sequence). This CDR3 is built from 12 residues. This sample stems from a study of OX40 agonist ivuxolimab in advanced cancers. Background on the study: A male proportion of about 84% was recorded, with mean age about 54 years and range about 20 to 90. Allowance was made for prior anti-PD-1, anti-PD-L1 or anti-CTLA-4 therapy, and around 41% had some.

Regarding the study as a whole: At doses 0.1 to 3.0 mg/kg, CD4+ and CD8+ clones expanded.

The data were produced by immunoSEQ multiplex PCR, yet TCRdb's version contains in-frame clones alone and is incomplete. The sample lists 100,000 or so clones; approximately 89% were seen once. This chain joins TRBV30 and TRBJ1-1; possible D gene TRBD1, 5 bases. The origin of this receptor is an adult with an advanced solid tumor such as melanoma, head and neck, liver or kidney cancer. Sample: CD4+ or CD8+ T cells sorted from blood, taken in a trial of the OX40 agonist ivuxolimab. Here the CDR3 reads CAWIGGGAEAFF. The CDR3 DNA reads as TGTGCCTGGATCGGGGGTGGGGCTGAAGCTTTCTTT.